Listed here are 23 T cell receptor beta chains from one sample, sequenced in a study of PD-L1 blockade in urothelial cancer. Time point reported: pretreatment peripheral blood. Method: immunoSEQ multiplex PCR; TCRdb's copy keeps in-frame clones and lacks some. The sample records tens of thousands of clones, roughly 89% being singletons. This material consisted of PBMCs, taken around atezolizumab (anti-PD-L1) treatment. All receptors derive from a woman in her 70s with urothelial cancer.

The chain employs TRBV7-9 and TRBJ2-7; D remains ambiguous. Between the trimmed V and J ends, which lost 0 bases and 3 bases, there was a span of 9 bases. CDR3 length: 14 amino acids. CDR1 is SEHNR and CDR2 is FQNEAQ in the germline V gene (reference sequence). CDR3 sequence reads: CASSLARPGYEQYF. CDR3 sequence (DNA): TGTGCCAGCAGCTTAGCGAGACCGGGCTACGAGCAGTACTTC.

The rearrangement joins TRBV19 to TRBJ2-5, with 14 bases aligning to TRBD2. Germline V gene sequence: CDR1 LNHDA, CDR2 SQIVND (reference sequence). V was pared by 3 bases and J by 5 bases, with 11 bases of the junction left unmatched. There are 18 residues in the CDR3. This CDR3 is CASSISGGTSGRRETQYF. As DNA, the CDR3 is TGTGCCAGTAGTATCTCAGGGGGGACTAGCGGGAGACGGGAGACCCAGTACTTC. The variable domain in full, with the rest retrieved from reference TRBV19 and TRBJ2-5, is DGGITQSPKYLFRKEGQNVTLSCEQNLNHDAMYWYRQDPGQGLRLIYYSQIVNDFQKGDIAEGYSVSREKKESFPLTVTSAQKNPTAFYLCASSISGGTSGRRETQYFGPGTRLLVL.

The rearrangement links TRBV6-1 to TRBJ1-2, with D possibly TRBD1 on 6 matching bases. The CDR3 sequence is 15 residues long. Germline V gives CDR1 MNHNS, CDR2 SASEGT. Trimming cost V 7 bases and J 4 bases, with 19 bases left between them. CDR3 residues: CASTDRTDIGYGYTF. CDR3 DNA sequence: TGTGCCAGCACCGACAGGACAGATATTGGCTATGGCTACACCTTC.

The chain combines TRBV18 with TRBJ2-1; perhaps TRBD1 as D (7 bases). Germline V gene sequence: CDR1 KGHSH, CDR2 LQKENI. V lost 3 bases and J lost 6, with 15 bases in between. The CDR3 spans 15 residues. The CDR3 loop reads CASSPMEGAFNEQFF. In nucleotides, the CDR3 is TGTGCCAGCTCACCCATGGAGGGGGCTTTCAATGAGCAGTTCTTC.

V gene TRBV5-1 combines with J gene TRBJ2-4, with D possibly being TRBD1 (5 bases). Germline V gene data show CDR1 as SGHRS and CDR2 as YFSETQ. The CDR3 spans 15 residues. Deletions cut 1 base from V and 0 bases from J, with 8 bases between. The CDR3 DNA sequence: TGCGCCAGCAGCTTGCTAGGACAAGCCAAAAACATTCAGTACTTC. Its protein product is CASSLLGQAKNIQYF.

This chain connects TRBV19 to TRBJ1-6; weak D call: TRBD1 (5 bases). Germline CDR1 is LNHDA and CDR2 is SQIVND (reference sequence). Trimming shortened V by 3 bases and J by 7 bases, and 16 bases separated the two germline ends. CDR3 length: 16 amino acids. CDR3 coding DNA: TGTGCCAGTAGTATTCACCCGGGACTGGCCAATTCACCCCTCCACTTT. It yields the protein CASSIHPGLANSPLHF. The variable domain in full, completed from reference TRBV19 and TRBJ1-6, reads DGGITQSPKYLFRKEGQNVTLSCEQNLNHDAMYWYRQDPGQGLRLIYYSQIVNDFQKGDIAEGYSVSREKKESFPLTVTSAQKNPTAFYLCASSIHPGLANSPLHFGNGTRLTVT.

The gene calls are TRBV5-5 and TRBJ2-5; a possible D gene is TRBD2 (6 bases). V was clipped by 4 bases and J by 4 bases, with 11 bases between them. The CDR3 loop spans 13 amino acids. The germline CDR1 and CDR2 sequences are SGHKS and YYEKEE (reference sequence). CDR3 DNA: TGTGCCAGCAGCCTCGGGAGTGGAGAGACCCAGTACTTC. It encodes CASSLGSGETQYF. The complete variable domain, with remaining parts taken from reference TRBV5-5 and TRBJ2-5, reads DAGVTQSPTHLIKTRGQQVTLRCSPISGHKSVSWYQQVLGQGPQFIFQYYEKEERGRGNFPDRFSARQFPNYSSELNVNALLLGDSALYLCASSLGSGETQYFGPGTRLLVL.

The V gene is TRBV6-5, the J gene TRBJ2-1, with D perhaps TRBD2 (5 bases). The CDR3 loop spans 13 amino acids. Germline V gene data show CDR1 as MNHEY and CDR2 as SVGAGI. The germline V and J ends were trimmed by 5 bases and 3 bases, with 8 bases remaining between them. CDR3 DNA: TGTGCCAGCAGTGGGAGCAACTACAATGAGCAGTTCTTC. Translation gives CASSGSNYNEQFF.

This clone was observed a handful of times. This chain uses TRBV29-1 with TRBJ2-7, with 7 bases matching TRBD1. Germline V CDR1 and CDR2: SQVTM, ANQGSEA. Trimming at V came to 6 bases and at J to 3 bases, leaving 17 bases not matched to a gene. The CDR3 length is 16 residues. In DNA form, the CDR3 reads TGCAGCGTCCAAAAAGACAGGGCCGGTTCGATCTACGAGCAGTACTTC. Protein product: CSVQKDRAGSIYEQYF.

This clone came up once. The chain employs TRBV6-5 and TRBJ1-1; D is ambiguous. Germline V gene sequence: CDR1 MNHEY, CDR2 SVGAGI. The V end lost 10 bases, the J end lost 1 base, and 16 bases lay between the germline ends. The CDR3 length is 14 residues. This chain's CDR3 is CATRIYRENTEAFF. The CDR3 coding sequence is TGTGCCACCCGAATTTACCGGGAGAACACTGAAGCTTTCTTT.

This clone was picked up a small number of times. The chain combines TRBV6-1 with TRBJ1-2; no clear D. Trimming took off 10 bases at V and 5 bases at J, with 11 bases between the two ends. Looked up from germline, CDR1 is MNHNS and CDR2 is SASEGT. The CDR3 length is 11 residues. The CDR3 nucleotides read TGTGCCACCCGTCGGGATTATGGCTACACCTTC. Its translation is CATRRDYGYTF.

The chain couples TRBV7-2 to TRBJ2-1, with D perhaps TRBD2 (6 bases). CDR3 length equals 17 residues. Germline assignment: CDR1 SGHTA and CDR2 FQGNSA. Trimming stripped 4 bases from V and 0 bases from J, with 16 bases between. The CDR3 region is CASSSGRGLSSYNEQFF. The CDR3 DNA is TGTGCCAGCAGCTCCGGGCGGGGCCTTAGCTCCTACAATGAGCAGTTCTTC.

This rearrangement joins TRBV5-1 to TRBJ2-5; D may be TRBD1 (5 bases). V lost 1 base to trimming and J lost 5 bases, with 6 bases between them. This CDR3 contains 12 residues. CDR1 and CDR2 (germline): SGHRS, YFSETQ. This chain's CDR3 is CASSLQGETQYF. The CDR3 nucleotides read TGCGCCAGCAGCTTGCAGGGCGAGACCCAGTACTTC. Full variable domain (remainder filled in from reference TRBV5-1 and TRBJ2-5): KAGVTQTPRYLIKTRGQQVTLSCSPISGHRSVSWYQQTPGQGLQFLFEYFSETQRNKGNFPGRFSGRQFSNSRSEMNVSTLELGDSALYLCASSLQGETQYFGPGTRLLVL.

This clone was counted between two and nine times. The gene calls are TRBV7-9 and TRBJ2-7; TRBD1 might be the D (6 bases). The V and J ends lost 4 bases and 6 bases respectively, with 13 bases between them. The CDR3 extends over 13 amino acids. Looked up from germline, CDR1 is SEHNR and CDR2 is FQNEAQ (reference sequence). The chain's CDR3 is CASSSTGLGEQYF. CDR3 nucleotide sequence: TGTGCCAGCAGCTCAACAGGGCTAGGCGAGCAGTACTTC.

The CDR3, as DNA: TGTGCCAGCAGCCCAGGACTAGCGGGGGGCCAAGAGACCCAGTACTTC. This encodes CASSPGLAGGQETQYF. V usage is TRBV7-9 and J usage is TRBJ2-5, with 14 bases lining up with TRBD2. Trimming at V came to 5 bases and at J to 1 base, leaving 3 bases not matched to a gene. The germline gives CDR1 SEHNR, CDR2 FQNEAQ (reference sequence). The CDR3 is 16 amino acids.

The genes are TRBV28 and TRBJ1-2, with 8 bases lining up with TRBD1. Trimming removed 5 bases from V and 7 bases from J; junction bases left unmatched: 6. This CDR3 has 13 amino acids. Germline V CDR1 and CDR2: MDHEN, SYDVKM. The CDR3 nucleotides read TGTGCCAGCAGTCACGACAGGGGTGGTGGCTACACCTTC. This translates into CASSHDRGGGYTF.

The CDR3 protein is CATESRRLASGRGRTGELFF. CDR3 nucleotide sequence: TGTGCCACAGAAAGCCGCCGGTTGGCTAGCGGGAGAGGGCGGACCGGGGAGCTGTTTTTT. The rearrangement joins TRBV15 to TRBJ2-2; TRBD2 matches at 10 bases. There are 20 residues in the CDR3. Trimming at V came to 9 bases and at J to 5 bases, leaving 24 bases not matched to a gene. The V gene's germline CDR1 is LNHNV and CDR2 YYDKDF (reference sequence).

This clone was found a few times. The J gene is TRBJ1-1, the V gene TRBV2, with D possibly being TRBD1 (5 bases). Trimming cost V 6 bases and J 0 bases, with 14 bases left between them. CDR3 size: 15 residues. Germline CDR1 SNHLY, CDR2 FYNNEI. The DNA of the CDR3 is TGTGCCAGCAGCACCCGGGACTTAATGAACACTGAAGCTTTCTTT. Residues: CASSTRDLMNTEAFF.

The rearrangement joins TRBV9 to TRBJ1-2; TRBD1 matches 8 bases. Germline CDR1 and CDR2: SGDLS and YYNGEE. The CDR3 extends over 17 amino acids. V shed 3 bases and J 3 bases; nucleotides not matched to a gene: 13. The CDR3 nucleotides read TGTGCCAGCAGCGCAGGAGGACAGGGCCGGCTACACTATGGCTACACCTTC. Its translation is CASSAGGQGRLHYGYTF.

Here the CDR3 DNA reads TGTGCCAGCAGCACCCAAGGAGGCGGACTGGAAGCTTTCTTT. It yields the protein CASSTQGGGLEAFF. The V gene is TRBV6-5, the J gene TRBJ1-1, with D unclear. This CDR3 is 14 amino acids long. V shed 6 bases and J shed 8 bases, with 19 bases lying between them. The germline gives CDR1 MNHEY, CDR2 SVGAGI.

J is TRBJ1-4 and V is TRBV11-2, with 9 bases that match TRBD1. This CDR3 region has 15 residues. V lost 5 bases to trimming and J lost 12 bases; unmatched junction nucleotides: 13. CDR1 is SGHAT, CDR2 FQNNGV, per germline. In DNA form, the CDR3 reads TGTGCCAGCAGCAGCCCTGTACAGGGGGCAGGGGAACTGTTTTTT. Translated, it gives CASSSPVQGAGELFF.

This chain joins TRBV5-1 and TRBJ2-7; D is possibly TRBD1 (5 bases). V was clipped by 4 bases and J by 5 bases, with 16 bases between them. This CDR3 is 14 amino acids long. Germline CDR1 reads SGHRS; CDR2 reads YFSETQ. The CDR3 is CASSVTDNYNEQYF. In nucleotides, the CDR3 is TGCGCCAGCAGCGTGACGGACAACTACAACGAGCAGTACTTC.

The J gene is TRBJ2-2, the V gene TRBV19; 8 nucleotides align to TRBD1. Germline lookup yields CDR1 LNHDA and CDR2 SQIVND (reference sequence). The CDR3 sequence is 15 residues long. The J segment lost 4 bases and the V segment lost 2 bases, leaving 3 bases of the junction unmatched. CDR3 sequence (DNA): TGTGCCAGTAGTATAAGACAGGGGCCCACCGGGGAGCTGTTTTTT. Its protein is CASSIRQGPTGELFF.